The rows below give T cell receptor beta chains drawn from one sample of a study of blood T cell repertoires in COVID-19. The table came from immunoSEQ multiplex PCR; TCRdb's copy has only in-frame clones and leaves some out. The table includes about 360,000 clones, around 87% detected once. Material: PBMCs or T cells enriched from blood (not recorded which). Receptors originate from a man between 35 and 55 years old in a cohort exposed to, infected with or recovered from COVID-19 (not recorded which). Each CDR3 is given with its conserved first and last residue. A D gene is named only where the DNA matches it firmly. A clone size is listed for some rows: how often the clone was seen (once, few, many), or a class if it is expanded.

>TRBV2|.|few|TRBJ2-6
CASSEGLRSGANVLTF
TGTGCCAGCAGTGAAGGGTTGCGGAGCGGGGCCAACGTCCTGACTTTC
>TRBV2|.|.|TRBJ1-2
CASRGGWAGNYGYTF
TGTGCCAGCAGGGGGGGATGGGCAGGGAACTATGGCTACACCTTC
>TRBV7-3|TRBD1|.|TRBJ2-2
CASSPQILGQVNTGELFF
TGTGCCAGCAGCCCACAGATTTTGGGACAGGTGAACACCGGGGAGCTGTTTTTT
>TRBV6-6|TRBD1|.|TRBJ1-2
CASSYSGTGVEGYTF
TGTGCCAGCAGTTACTCCGGGACAGGGGTAGAGGGCTACACCTTC
>TRBV5-6|.|.|TRBJ2-2
CASSLFGGELFF
TGTGCCAGCAGCTTATTCGGCGGGGAGCTGTTTTTT
>TRBV19|.|once|TRBJ2-7
CATSDRGINNEQYF
TGTGCCACGTCGGACAGAGGGATAAACAACGAGCAGTACTTC
>TRBV2|.|.|TRBJ1-1
CASSEGYRNTEAFF
TGTGCCAGCAGTGAAGGTTACAGGAACACTGAAGCTTTCTTT
>TRBV2|.|once|TRBJ1-4
CASRRGGGGGNEKLFF
TGTGCCAGCAGGCGCGGGGGAGGAGGCGGTAATGAAAAACTGTTTTTT
>TRBV7-9|.|few|TRBJ1-4
CASSAPSTRHEKLFF
TGTGCCAGCAGCGCCCCATCGACACGGCATGAAAAACTGTTTTTT
>TRBV9|.|.|TRBJ1-4
CASSVAGGSTGEKLFF
TGTGCCAGCAGCGTAGCGGGGGGATCGACAGGTGAAAAACTGTTTTTT
>TRBV27|TRBD1|.|TRBJ1-5
CASSPGQGNQPQHF
TGTGCCAGCAGTCCGGGACAGGGTAATCAGCCCCAGCATTTT